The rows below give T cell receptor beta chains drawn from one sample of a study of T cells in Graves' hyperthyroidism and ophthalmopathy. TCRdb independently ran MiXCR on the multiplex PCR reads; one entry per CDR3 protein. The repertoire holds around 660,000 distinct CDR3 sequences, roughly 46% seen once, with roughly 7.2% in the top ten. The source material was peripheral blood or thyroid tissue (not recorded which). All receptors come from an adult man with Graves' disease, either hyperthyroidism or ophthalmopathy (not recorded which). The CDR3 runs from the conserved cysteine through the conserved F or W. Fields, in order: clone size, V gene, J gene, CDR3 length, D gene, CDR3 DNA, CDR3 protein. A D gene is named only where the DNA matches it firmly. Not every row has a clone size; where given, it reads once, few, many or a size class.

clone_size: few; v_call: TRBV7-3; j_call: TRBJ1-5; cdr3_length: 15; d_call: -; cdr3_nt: TGTGCCAGCAGCTTCCAGGACAGTAGCAATCAGCCCCAGCATTTT; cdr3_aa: CASSFQDSSNQPQHF
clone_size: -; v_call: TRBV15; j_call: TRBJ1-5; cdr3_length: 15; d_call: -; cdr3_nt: TGTGCCAGCAGACTTGGGGGCCGGAGCAATCAGCCCCAGCATTTT; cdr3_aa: CASRLGGRSNQPQHF
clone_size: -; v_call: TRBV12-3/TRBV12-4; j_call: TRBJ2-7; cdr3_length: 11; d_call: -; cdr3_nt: TGTGCCAGCAGTTCACTATTCGAGCAGTACTTC; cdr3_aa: CASSSLFEQYF
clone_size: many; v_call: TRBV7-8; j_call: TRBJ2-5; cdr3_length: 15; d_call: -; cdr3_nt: TGTGCCAGCAGCCAAAGCTCGACTACCCAAGAGACCCAGTACTTC; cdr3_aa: CASSQSSTTQETQYF
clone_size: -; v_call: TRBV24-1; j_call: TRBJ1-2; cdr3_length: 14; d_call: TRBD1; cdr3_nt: TGTGCCACCAGTGAGGACAGGTTAGACTATGGCTACACCTTC; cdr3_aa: CATSEDRLDYGYTF
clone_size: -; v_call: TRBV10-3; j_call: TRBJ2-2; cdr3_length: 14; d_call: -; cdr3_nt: TGTGCCATCAAGGGGACGGGTCGAACCGGGGAGCTGTTTTTT; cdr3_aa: CAIKGTGRTGELFF
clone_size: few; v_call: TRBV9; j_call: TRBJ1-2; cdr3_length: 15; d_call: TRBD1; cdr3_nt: TGTGCCAGCAGCGCCAAAACACAGGGGGGCGATGGCTACACCTTC; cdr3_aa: CASSAKTQGGDGYTF
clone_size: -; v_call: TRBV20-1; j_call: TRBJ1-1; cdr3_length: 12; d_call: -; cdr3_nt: TGTGCCTGGAGCCGTGCGGACACTGAAGCTTTCTTT; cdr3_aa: CAWSRADTEAFF
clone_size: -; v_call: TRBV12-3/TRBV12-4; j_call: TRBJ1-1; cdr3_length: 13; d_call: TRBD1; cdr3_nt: TGTGCCAGCAGTTCCATCCGGACAGGGGAAGCTTTCTTT; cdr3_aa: CASSSIRTGEAFF
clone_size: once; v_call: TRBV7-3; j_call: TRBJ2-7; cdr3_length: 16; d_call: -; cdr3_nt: TGTGCCAGCAGTGAGGGGGGGGGAGCTTACTCCTACGAGCAGTACTTC; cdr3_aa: CASSEGGGAYSYEQYF
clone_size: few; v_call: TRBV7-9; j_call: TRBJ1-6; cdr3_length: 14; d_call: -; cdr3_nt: TGTGCCAGCAGCGTTGGACAGCCTAATTCACCCCTCCACTTT; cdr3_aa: CASSVGQPNSPLHF
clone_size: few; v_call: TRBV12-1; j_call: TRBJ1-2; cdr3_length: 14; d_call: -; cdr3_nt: TGCGCCAGCAGCTTTGCAGGGGGCGACGATGGCTACACCTTC; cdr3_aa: CASSFAGGDDGYTF
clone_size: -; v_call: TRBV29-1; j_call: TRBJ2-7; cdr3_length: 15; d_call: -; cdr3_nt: TGCAGCGTTGAAGGCCGCGGGGGACAGATATACGAGCAGTACTTC; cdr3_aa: CSVEGRGGQIYEQYF
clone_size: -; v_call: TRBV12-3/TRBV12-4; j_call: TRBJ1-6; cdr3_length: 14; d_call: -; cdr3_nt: TGTGCCAGCAGTATCGGGTTTGGCAATTCACCCCTCCACTTT; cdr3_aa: CASSIGFGNSPLHF
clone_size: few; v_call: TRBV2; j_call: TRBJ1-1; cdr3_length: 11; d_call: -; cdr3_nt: TGTGCCAGCAGGTGGCTAACTGAAGCTTTCTTT; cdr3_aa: CASRWLTEAFF
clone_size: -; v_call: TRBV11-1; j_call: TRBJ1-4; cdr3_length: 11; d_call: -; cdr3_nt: TGTGCCAGCAGCTTTGCACCAAAACTGTTTTTT; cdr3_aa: CASSFAPKLFF
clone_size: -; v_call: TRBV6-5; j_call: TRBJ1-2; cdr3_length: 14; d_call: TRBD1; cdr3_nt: TGTGCCAGCAGCCAAGTTCAGGGGGTCGATGGCTACACCTTC; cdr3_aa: CASSQVQGVDGYTF
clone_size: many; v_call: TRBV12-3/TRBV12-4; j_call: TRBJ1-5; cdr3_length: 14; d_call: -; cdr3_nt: TGTGCCAGCACCTTTGGGGAGAGCAATCAGCCCCAGCATTTT; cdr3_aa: CASTFGESNQPQHF
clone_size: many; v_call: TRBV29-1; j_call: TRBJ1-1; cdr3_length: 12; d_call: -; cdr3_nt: TGCCTGGCGGGGAAGGGGAACACTGAAGCTTTCTTT; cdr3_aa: CLAGKGNTEAFF